A selection of T cell receptor beta chains follows, all from one sample in a study of blood T cell repertoires in COVID-19. Measured with immunoSEQ multiplex PCR; TCRdb has only the in-frame clones, and not every one. The table has about 89,000 clones, 80% seen once. The specimen sequenced was peripheral blood. Receptor source: a woman of 80 years or more with acute or convalescent COVID-19. CDR3s include the opening cysteine and the closing phenylalanine or tryptophan. The D gene is left open where the match is weak. Not every row has a clone size; where given, it reads once, few, many or a size class.

clone size,D gene,J gene,V gene,CDR3 protein,CDR3 DNA
.,TRBD2,TRBJ2-3,TRBV2,CASSPGLATQYF,TGTGCCAGCAGCCCAGGACTAGCCACGCAGTATTTT
few,TRBD1,TRBJ2-5,TRBV7-9,CASSPRGKETQYF,TGTGCCAGCAGCCCCAGGGGGAAGGAGACCCAGTACTTC
.,.,TRBJ1-1,TRBV11-2,CASSTHSRSGSTEAFF,TGTGCCAGCAGCACACACAGTAGGTCTGGGAGCACTGAAGCTTTCTTT
.,TRBD1,TRBJ1-5,TRBV19,CASSPWDSSNQPQHF,TGTGCCAGTAGTCCCTGGGACAGTAGCAATCAGCCCCAGCATTTT
.,TRBD2,TRBJ2-2,TRBV29-1,CSVEVAGVGTGELFF,TGCAGCGTTGAAGTTGCGGGAGTAGGTACCGGGGAGCTGTTTTTT
.,.,TRBJ1-2,TRBV2,CASSPDTNYGYTF,TGTGCCAGCAGCCCCGACACTAACTATGGCTACACCTTC
.,.,TRBJ1-1,TRBV3-1/TRBV3-2,CASRHVDTEAFF,TGTGCCAGCAGACATGTTGACACTGAAGCTTTCTTT
.,TRBD1,TRBJ1-1,TRBV5-1,CASRTGQTLNTEAFF,TGCGCCAGCAGGACAGGGCAGACCTTGAACACTGAAGCTTTCTTT
.,TRBD1,TRBJ2-7,TRBV27,CASWTGGSYEQYF,TGTGCCAGCTGGACAGGGGGTTCCTACGAGCAGTACTTC
.,TRBD2,TRBJ2-5,TRBV4-2,CASSRKQWTSGGWETQYF,TGTGCCAGCAGCCGAAAGCAATGGACTAGCGGGGGTTGGGAGACCCAGTACTTC
.,.,TRBJ1-4,TRBV29-1,CSVEDDSEKLFF,TGCAGCGTTGAAGACGACAGTGAAAAACTGTTTTTT
large,.,TRBJ2-2,TRBV2,CASSEDNGAGELFF,TGTGCCAGCAGTGAAGATAACGGGGCCGGGGAGCTGTTTTTT
once,TRBD1,TRBJ1-2,TRBV7-9,CASGTGGDYGYTF,TGTGCCAGCGGCACAGGGGGCGACTATGGCTACACCTTC
.,.,TRBJ1-2,TRBV4-1,CASSQERRRGNGYTF,TGCGCCAGCAGCCAAGAAAGGAGAAGGGGCAATGGCTACACCTTC
.,TRBD2,TRBJ2-1,TRBV10-2,CASKTSGEYEQFF,TGCGCCAGCAAGACTAGCGGGGAGTATGAGCAGTTCTTC
.,.,TRBJ2-5,TRBV7-9,CASTLSEGWETQYF,TGTGCCAGCACCCTGTCGGAGGGCTGGGAGACCCAGTACTTC
.,TRBD2,TRBJ2-7,TRBV18,CASSRLPHRLAASYEQYF,TGTGCCAGCTCACGTCTGCCCCACCGACTAGCGGCCTCCTACGAGCAGTACTTC
.,TRBD1,TRBJ2-1,TRBV7-9,CASSPIRDRGNEQFF,TGTGCCAGCAGCCCGATACGGGACAGGGGGAATGAGCAGTTCTTC
few,.,TRBJ1-5,TRBV7-8,CASSTTDNQPQHF,TGTGCCAGCAGCACAACAGACAATCAGCCCCAGCATTTT
few,TRBD2,TRBJ2-7,TRBV27,CASSLSIGGSREQYF,TGTGCCAGCAGTTTATCAATCGGCGGGAGTCGGGAGCAGTACTTC
.,TRBD1,TRBJ1-1,TRBV6-5,CASSYSLTGALEAFF,TGTGCCAGCAGTTACTCCCTAACAGGGGCCCTTGAAGCTTTCTTT
.,.,TRBJ1-2,TRBV10-1,CASSTTPNYGYTF,TGCGCCAGCAGTACGACACCTAACTATGGCTACACCTTC
.,.,TRBJ1-5,TRBV6-1,CASRRTDNQPQHF,TGTGCCAGCAGACGGACAGACAATCAGCCCCAGCATTTT
.,TRBD2,TRBJ2-1,TRBV11-2,CASSPRTSGGVYNEQFF,TGTGCCAGCAGCCCTCGGACTAGCGGGGGGGTGTACAATGAGCAGTTCTTC
.,.,TRBJ2-1,TRBV2,CASRFLASDNEQFF,TGTGCCAGCAGATTTCTAGCGTCGGACAATGAGCAGTTCTTC
.,.,TRBJ1-1,TRBV5-1,CASSLVRGGGTEAFF,TGCGCCAGCAGCTTGGTGAGGGGCGGGGGCACTGAAGCTTTCTTT
.,TRBD1,TRBJ2-1,TRBV3-1/TRBV3-2,CASSQGTGNSYNEQFF,TGTGCCAGCAGCCAGGGGACAGGGAATTCCTACAATGAGCAGTTCTTC
.,TRBD2,TRBJ2-1,TRBV24-1,CATSGSGNNEQFF,TGTGCCACCAGTGGTAGCGGGAACAATGAGCAGTTCTTC